This T cell receptor (beta chain) was identified during a study of OX40 agonist ivuxolimab in advanced cancers. As for the study more broadly: Ivuxolimab was an agonistic, fully human IgG2 monoclonal antibody directed against OX40 (CD134), a costimulatory receptor. Intravenous ivuxolimab was administered to patients every 2 weeks at six dose levels: 0.01, 0.1, 0.3, 1.5, 3 and 10 mg/kg. Among the approximately 54 dose-escalation patients, about 19 had hepatocellular carcinoma, 15 or so melanoma, 9 renal cell carcinoma and 9 head and neck cancer. A male proportion of 82.7% and a mean age of about 60 years, ranging from 23 to 79, were recorded for the dose-escalation cohort. Patients were allowed to have had prior anti-PD-1, anti-PD-L1 or anti-CTLA-4 therapy, and less than 45% of the dose-escalation patients had previously received checkpoint inhibitors. Partial responses occurred in three dose-escalation patients, of whom one had hepatocellular carcinoma and two had cutaneous melanoma. The purpose of peripheral TCRbeta sequencing was to test whether ivuxolimab changed TCR sequence diversity and led to clonal T-cell expansion. The monotherapy dose-escalation portion (N ≈ 52 patients) of the phase I ivuxolimab trial is reported in the paper.

The trial excluded patients who had a history of autoimmune disease or who were on systemic immunosuppression. Peripheral blood for TCR sequencing was collected from all dose cohorts at baseline, on cycle 4 day 1, and on cycle 7 day 1. The samples were drawn from a first-in-human, open-label, multicenter phase I dose-escalation trial of ivuxolimab. The trial enrolled adults with locally advanced or metastatic head and neck squamous cell, hepatocellular, melanoma or renal cell carcinoma. Before TCR sequencing, CD4+ and CD8+ T cells were separately sorted from peripheral blood. The CDR3 goes from the cysteine to the phenylalanine over 14 residues. Just CDR3 DNA is preserved here, 42 bases in frame from base 1. Trimming at the junction amounts to 0 bases on V and 8 bases on J, and the germline ends lie 12 bases apart. The germline V gene encodes CDR1 SGHKS and CDR2 YYEKEE (reference sequence). Points on this clone: Which antigen it targets is not known. Nothing much larger sits one base from this clone, and base qualities are not available.

To sequence the TCRbeta CDR3 region, genomic DNA was isolated from the sorted cells. TCRbeta CDR3 regions were sequenced using the immunoSEQ Assay. This immuneACCESS table, as held by TCRdb, lists in-frame sequences with V and J called but not all clones. Of the missing ones, under half trace to an unresolved V gene in checked studies; the others have no known cause. The sample table shows roughly 29,000 clones, and 70% to 90% are seen once. Roughly 19% of the sample belongs to the ten largest clones. Results the study describes overall, beyond this receptor: Low levels of normalized T-cell clonal expansion were also seen in some nonresponding patients. The antigen specificity of the peripheral T cells that underwent clonal expansion was not determined. After ivuxolimab, more expanded clones were found on average in CD8+ T cells than in CD4+ T cells. In partial responders in the 0.1-3.0 mg/kg groups, normalized peripheral clonal expansion was found to be among the lowest, especially among CD8+ T cells. At doses from 0.1 to 3.0 mg/kg, clonal expansion was seen in both CD4+ and CD8+ blood T cells between baseline and week 6.

Recombination joined TRBV5-5 with TRBJ2-1; the D gene lacks a confident call. Material: CD4+ or CD8+ T cells sorted from blood, obtained in a trial of the OX40 agonist ivuxolimab. This sequence was found in an adult with an advanced solid tumor such as melanoma, head and neck, liver or kidney cancer. The CDR3 has the sequence CASSLVLSVHEQFF. The nucleotides are TGTGCCAGCAGCTTGGTTTTATCGGTCCATGAGCAGTTCTTC.